The next 15 T cell receptor beta chains were all read from a single sample in a study of T cell responses to AZD1222 COVID-19 vaccine. Measured with immunoSEQ multiplex PCR; TCRdb has only the in-frame clones, and not every one. Of about 19,000 clones in the sample, roughly 80% were seen once. The sample consisted of peripheral blood, taken 28 days after the second AZD1222 dose. The receptor source for this set is an adult who received the AZD1222 COVID-19 vaccine.

This rearrangement joins TRBV6-6 to TRBJ2-2; D may be TRBD2 (5 bases). The CDR3 runs 14 residues. The V end was cut by 2 bases, the J end by 7 bases, with 11 bases between. CDR1 is MNHNY and CDR2 is SVGAGI in the germline V gene (reference sequence). The CDR3 spells CASSYEAAGGELFF. Here the CDR3 DNA reads TGTGCCAGCAGTTACGAAGCCGCGGGCGGGGAGCTGTTTTTT.

The V and J genes are TRBV2 and TRBJ2-3; perhaps TRBD2 as D (5 bases). The germline V gene has CDR1 SNHLY and CDR2 FYNNEI. The V gene lost 6 bases and the J gene lost 0 bases, with 13 bases spanning the gap. The CDR3 totals 15 residues. CDR3 sequence: CASRWEQLSTDTQYF. For the CDR3, the DNA is TGTGCCAGCAGATGGGAGCAGCTAAGCACAGATACGCAGTATTTT.

The V and J genes are TRBV5-1 and TRBJ2-3; D unclear. The CDR3 extends over 13 amino acids. V was clipped by 4 bases and J by 4 bases, with 10 bases between them. Germline CDR1 SGHRS, CDR2 YFSETQ. Here the CDR3 reads CASSPLGPDTQYF. The CDR3 DNA reads as TGCGCCAGCAGCCCCCTTGGGCCAGATACGCAGTATTTT.

This clone occurred a few times. The V and J genes are TRBV7-9 and TRBJ2-3; 11 bases agree with TRBD2. The germline V gene encodes CDR1 SEHNR and CDR2 FQNEAQ (reference sequence). This CDR3 contains 16 residues. Trimming cost V 5 bases and J 9 bases; bases outside gene matches: 13. The CDR3 nucleotides are TGTGCCAGCAGCCCCAGTCGGGGGACTAGCGGCGAAACGCAGTATTTT. It codes for CASSPSRGTSGETQYF.

This clone was observed once. The gene calls are TRBV5-1 and TRBJ2-5; TRBD1 might be the D (6 bases). V was pared by 0 bases and J by 3 bases, with 6 bases between. This CDR3 is built from 13 residues. Germline CDR1 reads SGHRS; CDR2 reads YFSETQ. The CDR3 DNA sequence: TGCGCCAGCAGCTTGGACAGGGAAGAGACCCAGTACTTC. This translates into CASSLDREETQYF.

The rearrangement joins TRBV4-1 to TRBJ1-2; D is unclear. The CDR3 runs 18 residues. V was pared by 2 bases and J by 0 bases, with 19 bases between. Germline-derived CDR1 and CDR2 are MGHRA and YSYEKL. The CDR3 protein is CASSQWVPDNPANYGYTF. The CDR3 DNA reads TGCGCCAGCAGCCAATGGGTCCCAGACAATCCCGCTAACTATGGCTACACCTTC.

This clone was seen a single time. J is TRBJ2-7 and V is TRBV5-5; D unresolved. This CDR3 spans 15 amino acids. CDR1 and CDR2 from the germline V gene are SGHKS and YYEKEE (reference sequence). Between the trimmed V and J ends, which lost 2 bases and 3 bases, there was a span of 15 bases. CDR3 sequence reads: CASSFGLPWDYEQYF. The CDR3 region has the DNA TGTGCCAGCAGCTTTGGTCTCCCCTGGGACTACGAGCAGTACTTC.

This clone has more than one count but fewer than ten. The chain employs TRBV5-5 and TRBJ1-2, with TRBD1 matching 7 bases. The CDR3 covers 15 residues. Germline assignment: CDR1 SGHKS and CDR2 YYEKEE (reference sequence). After removal of 4 bases from V and 3 bases from J, the junction contained 9 bases not matched to a gene. CDR3: CASSRQGRSDYGYTF. In nucleotides, the CDR3 is TGTGCCAGCAGCCGACAGGGACGGTCGGACTATGGCTACACCTTC.

The rearrangement links TRBV29-1 to TRBJ2-7, with TRBD2 identical over 7 bases. J lost 7 bases, V lost 2 bases, and 11 bases had no gene match. In germline, CDR1 is SQVTM, CDR2 ANQGSEA. The CDR3 totals 14 residues. The CDR3 DNA reads as TGCAGCGTTGAAAGCGGGAAGCGTCTGGGAGAGCAGTACTTC. Translating gives CSVESGKRLGEQYF.

The genes are TRBV9 and TRBJ2-5, with a weak D call TRBD2 (6 bases). The germline V gene has CDR1 SGDLS and CDR2 YYNGEE. Between the trimmed V and J ends, which lost 0 bases and 4 bases, there was a span of 19 bases. The CDR3 sequence is 17 residues long. The CDR3 nucleotides are TGTGCCAGCAGCGTAGGATGGGGTCGGGGGAGAGGAGAGACCCAGTACTTC. Its protein is CASSVGWGRGRGETQYF.

The chain uses TRBV5-5 and TRBJ1-5, with D perhaps TRBD1 (5 bases). Per the germline V gene, CDR1 is SGHKS and CDR2 is YYEKEE (reference sequence). The CDR3 totals 15 residues. Deletions cut 2 bases from V and 1 base from J, with 10 bases between. Written as DNA, the CDR3 is TGTGCCAGCAGCTTAAGGGGCGGCAGCAATCAGCCCCAGCATTTT. This codes for CASSLRGGSNQPQHF.

This chain joins TRBV30 and TRBJ2-5, with D possibly TRBD1 on 6 matching bases. Trimming stripped 0 bases from V and 4 bases from J, with 6 bases between. The CDR3 has 12 amino acids. The germline V gene has CDR1 GTSNPN and CDR2 SVGIG (reference sequence). The CDR3, as DNA: TGTGCCTGGAGTGTACAGGGAGAGACCCAGTACTTC. Translated, it gives CAWSVQGETQYF.

This chain links TRBV5-6 with TRBJ1-3, with TRBD1 matching 7 bases. The J segment lost 4 bases and the V segment lost 4 bases, leaving 5 bases of the junction unmatched. Germline loops: CDR1 SGHDT, CDR2 YYEEEE. This CDR3 region has 14 residues. CDR3 nucleotides: TGTGCCAGCAGCCCCACAGGGGAAGGAAACACCATATATTTT. Its protein product is CASSPTGEGNTIYF.

This clone was found a few times. V usage is TRBV7-9 and J usage is TRBJ2-1; D unclear. This CDR3 is built from 13 residues. Germline CDR1 and CDR2: SEHNR and FQNEAQ (reference sequence). Trimming cost V 1 base and J 8 bases, with 9 bases left between them. CDR3 residues: CASSLGGDDEQFF. For the CDR3, the DNA is TGTGCCAGCAGCTTAGGGGGTGATGATGAGCAGTTCTTC.

This clone was counted once. The chain employs TRBV7-2 and TRBJ2-6; D is possibly TRBD2 (6 bases). Germline V gene sequence: CDR1 SGHTA, CDR2 FQGNSA. The V end was cut by 1 base, the J end by 1 base, with 14 bases between. There are 18 residues in the CDR3. The CDR3 spells CASSLGLFGGSGANVLTF. CDR3 nucleotide sequence: TGTGCCAGCAGCTTAGGGTTGTTCGGGGGATCTGGGGCCAACGTCCTGACTTTC.